The T cell receptor (beta chain) under discussion was sequenced for a study of cytomegalovirus exposure and HLA in healthy donors (dated by TCRdb to between 2016 and 2019). For context, the study as a whole: According to a later analysis, the 110 or so validation repertoires were produced on the same platform as the 700 or so repertoires of the first cohort. The study aimed to test whether cataloging public T cell receptors could reveal signatures of past pathogen exposure. Besides the first cohort of 550 to 750 subjects, a separate validation cohort made up of over 100 different subjects was used. To predict cytomegalovirus infection status, the study combined high-throughput TCR immunosequencing, statistical association of individual TCRs with disease status, and machine learning.

V and J lose 6 bases and 4 bases, and a span of 10 bases separates them. Reading the germline V gene gives CDR1 SQVTM and CDR2 ANQGSEA. Taken from cysteine to phenylalanine, the CDR3 has 12 residues. Solely the CDR3 DNA is kept, with 36 bases framed from the first base. The library was built by means of the immunoSEQ multiplex PCR assay. The study's processing was this. A statistical classification framework was built for diagnosing cytomegalovirus status from the catalog of TCR beta chain sequences. TCRdb limited this immuneACCESS table to in-frame rearrangements with V and J called. A share of clones is missing; checked studies link under half to unresolved V genes, and the rest is unexplained. That table furnishes V, J and clone size, whereas the DNA furnished D and trimming. The sample table contains roughly 56,000 clones; only one count was recorded for approximately 92% of them. About 1% of the sample lies in the top ten.

Notes on this clone: Its antigen remains unidentified. Base qualities are missing; no much larger clone stands one base away.

Summary of the overall study and its limitations: All 120 or so repertoires were used to score co-occurrence in the validation cohort in a later analysis, because that analysis had no HLA typing for the cohort. Across donors, most TCR sequences were observed very rarely, whereas some public TCRs were present in many individuals. The authors suggested that the approach could potentially be extended to other disease states and immunological phenotypes. A few of the identified cytomegalovirus-associated TCR beta chains were confirmed in vitro to be specific for cytomegalovirus antigens. The classifier was reported to diagnose cytomegalovirus status with high specificity and sensitivity in both the original cohort and the validation cohort. A later analysis found that TCRs clustered in the first cohort also tended to co-occur in the roughly 120 validation repertoires, with just under 95% of cluster scores above 0. In the study, some 160 TCR beta chains were listed as associated with cytomegalovirus.

The donors belonged to the validation cohort of approximately 130 subjects, which was separate from the roughly 670-subject first cohort. The source is a man younger than 30 in good health and CMV-seronegative. Sample: PBMCs. The chain is made from TRBV29-1 and TRBJ2-1; perhaps TRBD2 is the D gene, with 5 bases matching. CDR3 sequence: CSVRSGYNEQFF. The DNA is as follows: TGCAGCGTCCGAAGCGGATACAATGAGCAGTTCTTC.